This T cell receptor (beta chain) was sequenced during a study of identical twins. This clonotype was seen at least ten times. Its cognate antigen is unknown. CDR3 size: 16 residues. Trimming took 1 base from V and 0 from J; bases not matched to a gene: 4. Germline V CDR1 and CDR2: LGHNA, YNFKEQ. Template switching (which added a universal primer site) was used, and cDNA carried unique molecular identifiers. MiXCR, run by TCRdb on the 5' RACE reads, gives a single entry per CDR3 protein. The sample includes 270,000 or so distinct CDR3 sequences, roughly 8% of them seen just once. Study conclusions and caveats: Invariant T cells like MAIT and iNKT could partly confound the zero-insertion analyses. With beta out-of-frame sequences, excess sharing by twins was weaker. Models underestimated how often monozygotic twins shared out-of-frame TCR alpha.

The same specimen was also included in a second study, on yellow fever vaccine responses in identical twins.

Sequencing was carried out using CD8+ T cells sorted from blood. The chain joins TRBV4-2 to TRBJ2-7; 9 bases match TRBD1. This clonotype originated in a woman aged 18-30 years in good health. The CDR3 reads CASSQVEGQGSYEQYF. The CDR3 DNA reads as TGTGCCAGCAGCCAAGTAGAGGGACAGGGCTCCTACGAGCAGTACTTC.